Sequencing of this T cell receptor (beta chain) was carried out in a study of OX40 agonist ivuxolimab in advanced cancers. Measured with immunoSEQ multiplex PCR; TCRdb has only the in-frame clones, and not every one. The sample carries 52,000 or so clones, approximately 91% recorded once. The CDR3 runs 15 residues. CDR1 is SGDLS, CDR2 YYNGEE, per germline. The ends lost 3 bases at V and 4 bases at J; junction bases unmatched: 10. Study outcomes and limitations: In the 0.1 to 3.0 mg/kg range, CD4+ and CD8+ blood T cells had expanded clonally by week 6.

For this clone: The antigen remains unidentified.

With autoimmune disease history or systemic immunosuppression, patients were excluded. The chain uses TRBV9 and TRBJ2-7; 7 positions match TRBD1. This clonotype was obtained from an adult with an advanced solid tumor such as melanoma, head and neck, liver or kidney cancer. The specimen was CD4+ or CD8+ T cells sorted from blood, collected in a trial of the OX40 agonist ivuxolimab. CDR3 in amino acids: CASSEGQNQFYEQYF. CDR3 coding DNA: TGTGCCAGCAGCGAGGGACAGAATCAATTTTACGAGCAGTACTTC. Together with reference TRBV9 and TRBJ2-7, the CDR3 gives the full variable domain: DSGVTQTPKHLITATGQRVTLRCSPRSGDLSVYWYQQSLDQGLQFLIQYYNGEERAKGNILERFSAQQFPDLHSELNLSSLELGDSALYFCASSEGQNQFYEQYFGPGTRLTVT.